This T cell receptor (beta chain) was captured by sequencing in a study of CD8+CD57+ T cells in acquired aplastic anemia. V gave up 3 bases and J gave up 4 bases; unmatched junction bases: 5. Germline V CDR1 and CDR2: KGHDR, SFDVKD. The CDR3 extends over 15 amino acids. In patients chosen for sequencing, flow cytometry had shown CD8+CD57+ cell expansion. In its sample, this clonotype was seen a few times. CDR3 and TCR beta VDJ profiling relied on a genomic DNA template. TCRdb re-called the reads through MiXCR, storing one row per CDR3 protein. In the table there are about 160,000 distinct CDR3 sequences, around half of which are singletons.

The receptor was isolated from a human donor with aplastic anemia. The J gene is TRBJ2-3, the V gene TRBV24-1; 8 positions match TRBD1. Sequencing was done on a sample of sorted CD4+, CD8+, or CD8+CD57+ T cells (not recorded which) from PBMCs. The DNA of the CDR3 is TGTGCCACCAGTGATCTTAGACAGGGGTCAGATACGCAGTATTTT. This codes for CATSDLRQGSDTQYF.